What follows describes a single TCR beta chain. Its antigen is unknown. At one end, the junction sequence differs from germline, possibly due to a read error. Other DNA sequences in the same sample also yield this CDR3. This entry is derived from a study of cytomegalovirus exposure and HLA in healthy donors. The CDR3 consists of 15 residues. Germline V gives CDR1 SGHTA, CDR2 FQGNSA. Primers: 60 Vbeta forward and 13 Jbeta reverse. Measured with immunoSEQ multiplex PCR; TCRdb has only the in-frame clones, and not every one. The table shows fewer than 100,000 clones, with roughly three quarters occurring only once. Study results and caveats: Specificity of a few CMV-associated chains for CMV antigens was verified in vitro. Some V segments (TRBV6-2 and TRBV6-3 among them) were excluded as indistinguishable. Most subjects' HLA-A and HLA-B alleles were reportedly predicted from TCR beta sequences. A later analysis reportedly identified an Asian-associated ancestry cluster as carrying fewer N-insertions than the roughly 700-donor mean.

The TCR originated in a female donor in good health and CMV-seronegative. J is TRBJ1-6 and V is TRBV7-2; the match to TRBD1 covers 7 bases. The specimen sequenced was PBMCs. The CDR3 DNA is TGTGCCAGCAGCTTCCACAGGGGAGAGAATTCGCCCCTCCACTTT. Translated, it gives CASSFHRGENSPLHF.